The 18 T cell receptor beta chains below were found in one sample sequenced in a study of STAT3 mutations in large granular lymphocyte leukemia. TCRdb's copy holds only in-frame clones and misses some; the assay was immunoSEQ multiplex PCR. The sample consists of about 19,000 clones, 92% of them appearing once. Their antigen targets remain unknown. Study-wide results and limits: Every T-LGLL patient had at least one immunodominant TCRbeta clonotype.

The sequenced sample consisted of peripheral blood mononuclear cells. The receptors stem from a man in his fifties or sixties with T-cell large granular lymphocyte leukemia. Some clones in this sample may be carry-over from other donors' samples.

J is TRBJ1-1 and V is TRBV18, with a weak D call TRBD1 (6 bases). The CDR3 is 13 residues long. CDR1 and CDR2 from the germline V gene are KGHSH and LQKENI. V was trimmed by 3 bases and J by 3 bases, leaving 8 bases between them. DNA of the CDR3: TGTGCCAGCTCACCTTCAGGGGACACTGAAGCTTTCTTT. Its protein is CASSPSGDTEAFF.

J is TRBJ2-3 and V is TRBV5-1; 8 bases are shared with TRBD2. The V gene's germline CDR1 is SGHRS and CDR2 YFSETQ. The CDR3 sequence is 16 residues long. V shed 5 bases and J 4 bases; nucleotides not matched to a gene: 12. Here the CDR3 reads CASRVLGREGADTQYF. The CDR3 DNA is TGCGCCAGCAGAGTTCTGGGCCGGGAGGGCGCAGATACGCAGTATTTT.

The chain joins TRBV6-5 to TRBJ2-1, with 12 nucleotides matching TRBD2. The CDR3 covers 15 residues. Germline-derived CDR1 and CDR2 are MNHEY and SVGAGI. With 5 bases clipped from V and 7 bases from J, the junction kept 6 bases outside the gene matches. CDR3 residues: CASSLTSGRWNEQFF. CDR3 coding DNA: TGTGCCAGCAGTCTTACTAGCGGGAGGTGGAATGAGCAGTTCTTC.

This clone was picked up one time. V and J are TRBV27 and TRBJ2-3; D uncertain. Per germline, CDR1 MNHEY and CDR2 SMNVEV (reference sequence). V lost 5 bases to trimming and J lost 1 base, with 10 bases between them. CDR3 length: 14 amino acids. The CDR3 region is CASSPHRGTDTQYF. The CDR3 DNA reads as TGTGCCAGCAGTCCCCATCGAGGCACAGATACGCAGTATTTT.

This clone was counted only a few times. The genes are TRBV7-9 and TRBJ2-7, with 7 bases matching TRBD2. This CDR3 spans 16 amino acids. V trimming: 1 base; J trimming: 2 bases; junction bases outside the gene matches: 8. Germline CDR1 and CDR2: SEHNR and FQNEAQ (reference sequence). CDR3: CASSLDDGTTPYEQYF. Here the CDR3 DNA reads TGTGCCAGCAGCTTAGACGACGGGACTACCCCCTACGAGCAGTACTTC.

This chain connects TRBV15 to TRBJ1-5, with D hard to call. Germline V gene data show CDR1 as LNHNV and CDR2 as YYDKDF (reference sequence). The length of the CDR3 is 15 residues. Trimming took off 0 bases at V and 7 bases at J, with 13 bases between the two ends. The CDR3 here is CATSRDRAFPQPQHF. CDR3 bases: TGTGCCACCAGCAGAGATCGGGCCTTCCCCCAGCCCCAGCATTTT.

This chain connects TRBV7-2 to TRBJ1-5, with 10 bases fitting TRBD1. The V gene's germline CDR1 is SGHTA and CDR2 FQGNSA. J lost 6 bases, V lost 1 base, and 3 bases had no gene match. The CDR3 is made up of 15 amino acids. CDR3 bases: TGTGCCAGCAGCTTAGGACAGGGGGCAGGTCAGCCCCAGCATTTT. As protein: CASSLGQGAGQPQHF.

The J gene is TRBJ2-5, the V gene TRBV5-1; 12 bases map to TRBD2. CDR1 is SGHRS and CDR2 is YFSETQ in the germline V gene. This CDR3 is 16 amino acids long. The ends lost 5 bases at V and 4 bases at J; junction bases unmatched: 9. CDR3 loop: CASRTDPGLAGETQYF. CDR3 coding DNA: TGCGCCAGCAGAACAGACCCGGGACTAGCGGGAGAGACCCAGTACTTC. Supplemented by reference TRBV5-1 and TRBJ2-5, the full variable domain reads KAGVTQTPRYLIKTRGQQVTLSCSPISGHRSVSWYQQTPGQGLQFLFEYFSETQRNKGNFPGRFSGRQFSNSRSEMNVSTLELGDSALYLCASRTDPGLAGETQYFGPGTRLLVL.

The chain recombines TRBV6-1 with TRBJ1-6; D is uncertain. The CDR3 is 15 amino acids. Trimming took 3 bases from V and 7 from J, leaving 13 bases between them. Germline CDR1 and CDR2: MNHNS and SASEGT. The CDR3 loop is CASSELRVTNSPLHF. CDR3 bases: TGTGCCAGCAGTGAGCTGAGGGTTACGAATTCACCCCTCCACTTT.

The rearrangement links TRBV9 to TRBJ1-4; no reliable D call. Germline-derived CDR1 and CDR2 are SGDLS and YYNGEE. The CDR3 totals 15 residues. V lost 4 bases, J lost 7 bases, and 17 bases lay in between. As DNA, the CDR3 is TGTGCCAGCAGCTTAGCGCCCTCTCTCGGTGAAAAACTGTTTTTT. It translates to CASSLAPSLGEKLFF.

J is TRBJ2-5 and V is TRBV10-2, with 9 bases fitting TRBD1. J lost 3 bases, V lost 8 bases, and 1 base had no gene match. This CDR3 is 12 amino acids long. CDR1 WSHSY and CDR2 SAAADI come from the germline V gene. The CDR3 reads CASGQGKETQYF. The CDR3, as DNA: TGCGCCAGCGGACAGGGGAAAGAGACCCAGTACTTC.

CDR3 nucleotide sequence: TGTGCCAGCTCACCTGACAGGGGGACTGAAGCTTTCTTT. Residues: CASSPDRGTEAFF. This chain uses TRBV18 with TRBJ1-1, with 9 positions matching TRBD1. In germline, CDR1 is KGHSH, CDR2 LQKENI. CDR3 length: 13 residues. V shed 3 bases, J shed 5 bases, and the junction held 1 base outside the gene matches.

The V gene is TRBV11-3, the J gene TRBJ2-1; TRBD2 aligns across 9 bases. The V gene end was trimmed by 5 bases and the J gene end by 9 bases; junction bases not matched to a gene: 11. The CDR3 loop spans 15 amino acids. Looked up from germline, CDR1 is SGHNT and CDR2 is YENEEA. The DNA of the CDR3 is TGTGCCAGCAGCCCCGACCCGGGACTAGCAGGTGAGCAGTTCTTC. Translating gives CASSPDPGLAGEQFF.

The chain is built from TRBV19 and TRBJ1-5; D possibly corresponds to TRBD1 (6 bases). The ends were cut back, 9 bases at V and 1 base at J, with 13 bases in the middle. Germline-derived CDR1 and CDR2 are LNHDA and SQIVND (reference sequence). This CDR3 is built from 14 residues. In DNA form, the CDR3 reads TGTGCCAGCGGCAGGGGAGGAAGCAATCAGCCCCAGCATTTT. Its translation: CASGRGGSNQPQHF.

The genes are TRBV30 and TRBJ2-7; 11 bases agree with TRBD2. After removal of 3 bases from V and 4 bases from J, the junction contained 11 bases not matched to a gene. The CDR3 has 16 amino acids. Germline CDR1 and CDR2: GTSNPN and SVGIG (reference sequence). Here the CDR3 DNA reads TGTGCCTGGAGCATACCCGGGACTAGCGGTCCATACGAGCAGTACTTC. Translated: CAWSIPGTSGPYEQYF. The variable domain in full, completed from reference TRBV30 and TRBJ2-7, reads SQTIHQWPATLVQPVGSPLSLECTVEGTSNPNLYWYRQAAGRGLQLLFYSVGIGQISSEVPQNLSASRPQDRQFILSSKKLLLSDSGFYLCAWSIPGTSGPYEQYFGPGTRLTVT.

This chain uses TRBV5-1 with TRBJ2-1, with unresolved D. With 1 base removed from V and 4 bases from J, the gap between germline ends came to 12 bases. The CDR3 runs 15 residues. Germline V gives CDR1 SGHRS, CDR2 YFSETQ. The chain's CDR3 is CASSLLETLYNEQFF. The CDR3 coding sequence is TGCGCCAGCAGCTTGCTGGAGACACTGTACAATGAGCAGTTCTTC.

The gene calls are TRBV18 and TRBJ2-7; D may be TRBD1 (6 bases). Germline lookup yields CDR1 KGHSH and CDR2 LQKENI. Trimming removed 4 bases from V and 0 bases from J, with 22 bases in between. CDR3 length equals 18 residues. CDR3 coding DNA: TGTGCCAGCTCACTCAGAGGCAGGGGAGAGATAAGCTCCTACGAGCAGTACTTC. Protein product: CASSLRGRGEISSYEQYF.

This chain connects TRBV7-9 to TRBJ2-7; D possibly corresponds to TRBD2 (5 bases). Trimming left V 4 bases short and J 3 bases short, with 13 bases between. This CDR3 is 14 amino acids long. CDR1 and CDR2 (germline): SEHNR, FQNEAQ (reference sequence). The CDR3 loop is CASSSASLIYEQYF. In DNA form, the CDR3 reads TGTGCCAGCAGCTCCGCTAGCTTAATCTACGAGCAGTACTTC. The variable domain in full, with the rest retrieved from reference TRBV7-9 and TRBJ2-7, is DTGVSQNPRHKITKRGQNVTFRCDPISEHNRLYWYRQTLGQGPEFLTYFQNEAQLEKSRLLSDRFSAERPKGSFSTLEIQRTEQGDSAMYLCASSSASLIYEQYFGPGTRLTVT.